This T cell receptor beta chain was obtained from a study of shared clonotypes between healthy human individuals. The assay was immunoSEQ multiplex PCR, and TCRdb's table has in-frame clones only and misses some. Of about 1.5 million clones in the sample, 95% to 99% were seen once. The CDR3 sequence is 16 residues long. Trimming shortened V by 2 bases and J by 2 bases, and 15 bases separated the two germline ends. Per the germline V gene, CDR1 is LNHDA and CDR2 is SQIVND (reference sequence). What was sequenced was naive CD4+ T cells sorted from blood. Regarding subset: CD45RA+ positively selected. The TCR comes from a man aged 25 to 40 in good health. The chain employs TRBV19 and TRBJ2-5; TRBD1 or TRBD2 may be the D gene (5 bases each). The CDR3 DNA follows: TGTGCCAGTAGTATAACGGGGCGCCGAGGACAAGAGACCCAGTACTTC. It is translated as CASSITGRRGQETQYF.